These 21 T cell receptor beta chains originate from one sample sequenced in a study of Graves' ophthalmopathy and Graves' hyperthyroidism (dated by TCRdb to 2016 to 2018). Sequenced on an Illumina HiSeq 2000. TCR beta CDR3 regions were amplified from RNA transcripts for repertoire sequencing. The first round of RT-PCR was done with HTBI primers and the Qiagen OneStep RT-PCR kit, and was followed by a second round of multiplex PCR, then size selection and purification. TCRdb's own reprocessing of the public reads used fastp at Q25 and MiXCR and kept productive beta chains. CDR3 protein duplicates are merged, each entry listing the most common genes and DNA. Counted in this sample were over a million distinct CDR3 sequences; about 40% of them appeared once. The ten top clones hold more than 9.5% of the sample. Sequencing was carried out using peripheral blood or thyroid tissue (not recorded which). The receptors shown here come from an adult man with Graves' hyperthyroidism.

This CDR3 reads CASSPSGGQAYSNQPQHF. The CDR3 nucleotides read TGTGCCAGCAGCCCTAGCGGGGGACAGGCTTATAGCAATCAGCCCCAGCATTTT. V gene TRBV12-3 or TRBV12-4 combines with J gene TRBJ1-5, with 8 nucleotides matching TRBD1. This CDR3 contains 18 residues. Germline trimming cut 6 bases from V and 0 bases from J; bases unmatched to any gene: 13.

Many counts were recorded for this clonotype. The V gene is TRBV9, the J gene TRBJ1-3; possibly TRBD1 for D (6 bases). V was trimmed by 4 bases and J by 0 bases, leaving 17 bases between them. In germline, CDR1 is SGDLS, CDR2 YYNGEE. The CDR3 covers 17 residues. In DNA, the CDR3 is TGTGCCAGCAGCTCCCAGACAGGAACTGCCTCTGGAAACACCATATATTTT. Translated, it gives CASSSQTGTASGNTIYF.

Of note for this clonotype: A much larger clone differs by one base, so this may be a read error. The chain recombines TRBV12-3 or TRBV12-4 with TRBJ2-2; D unresolved. Trimming removed 3 bases at V and 3 bases at J, with 11 bases between. The CDR3 consists of 15 residues. The CDR3 bases are TGTGCCAGCAGTTTCTTGGGGTTTGACACCGGGGAGCTGTTTTTT. Translation: CASSFLGFDTGELFF.

The V gene is TRBV7-2, the J gene TRBJ1-5, with 8 positions matching TRBD1. The CDR3 runs 15 residues. With V trimmed by 1 base and J by 5 bases, 4 bases remained unmatched. Germline CDR1 reads SGHTA; CDR2 reads FQGNSA. DNA of the CDR3: TGTGCCAGCAGCTTAGGGCAGGGGGCTTATCAGCCCCAGCATTTT. Its translation is CASSLGQGAYQPQHF.

Ten or more counts support this clonotype. The V gene is TRBV19, the J gene TRBJ1-5; 8 bases match TRBD1. The CDR3 is made up of 15 amino acids. The J segment lost 6 bases and the V segment lost 0 bases, leaving 4 bases of the junction unmatched. Germline CDR1 LNHDA, CDR2 SQIVND (reference sequence). DNA of the CDR3: TGTGCCAGTAGTATAGATCAGGGGGCAGGTCAGCCCCAGCATTTT. This codes for CASSIDQGAGQPQHF.

The CDR3 region is CASGQGGHEQYF. As DNA, the CDR3 is TGTGCCAGCGGACAGGGGGGGCACGAGCAGTACTTC. The V and J genes are TRBV6-2 or TRBV6-3 and TRBJ2-7; 10 bases are a match to TRBD1. This CDR3 region has 12 residues. The germline gives CDR1 MNHEY, CDR2 SVGEGT. Germline trimming cut 8 bases from V and 5 bases from J; bases unmatched to any gene: 3.

This clonotype was detected ten times or more. V is TRBV2 and J is TRBJ1-4; D gene uncertain. The CDR3 is made up of 15 amino acids. Deletions cut 8 bases from V and 0 bases from J, with 13 bases between. Per the germline V gene, CDR1 is SNHLY and CDR2 is FYNNEI. CDR3 coding DNA: TGTGCCAGCTTACGGGGAGTGACAACTAATGAAAAACTGTTTTTT. Translation: CASLRGVTTNEKLFF.

J is TRBJ1-2 and V is TRBV7-9; tentative D call: TRBD1 (6 bases). V lost 5 bases to trimming and J lost 4 bases, with 14 bases between them. This CDR3 has 14 residues. Germline lookup yields CDR1 SEHNR and CDR2 FQNEAQ (reference sequence). The CDR3 spells CASSPRGAGYGYTF. The CDR3 DNA reads TGTGCCAGCAGCCCGCGGGGGGCGGGCTATGGCTACACCTTC.

This clonotype was counted ten times or more. The rearrangement joins TRBV2 to TRBJ2-7; the match to TRBD1 covers 9 bases. CDR3 length equals 14 residues. Germline CDR1 SNHLY, CDR2 FYNNEI. V trimming: 7 bases; J trimming: 6 bases; junction bases outside the gene matches: 10. CDR3 sequence reads: CASTQWDRVGEQYF. DNA for the CDR3: TGTGCCAGCACTCAATGGGACAGGGTGGGCGAGCAGTACTTC.

This chain uses TRBV19 with TRBJ1-5; the D is unclear. Germline CDR1 reads LNHDA; CDR2 reads SQIVND (reference sequence). The CDR3 covers 14 residues. Between the trimmed V and J ends, which lost 5 bases and 3 bases, there was a span of 11 bases. The CDR3 reads CASSQQAPNQPQHF. The CDR3, as DNA: TGTGCCAGTAGTCAGCAGGCCCCCAATCAGCCCCAGCATTTT.

This chain joins TRBV29-1 and TRBJ1-2; the match to TRBD1 covers 8 bases. Germline assignment: CDR1 SQVTM and CDR2 ANQGSEA. CDR3 length equals 14 residues. V lost 2 bases to trimming and J lost 0 bases; unmatched junction nucleotides: 2. The CDR3 DNA reads TGCAGCGTTGAACAGGGGGCCGCTAACTATGGCTACACCTTC. Residues: CSVEQGAANYGYTF.

A word on this clonotype: It may be a read error: a sequence one base away is much more abundant. This chain connects TRBV11-2 to TRBJ1-4; D is uncertain. The CDR3 contains 15 residues. The V gene's germline CDR1 is SGHAT and CDR2 FQNNGV. The CDR3, as DNA: TGTGCCAGCAGCTTAGCGGCTGGGCGAAGTGAAAAACTGCTTTTT. Protein: CASSLAAGRSEKLLF.

The chain combines TRBV12-3 or TRBV12-4 with TRBJ1-5, with 8 bases matching TRBD1. V dropped 5 bases and J dropped 1; count of bases not matched to a gene: 10. This CDR3 region has 17 residues. The chain's CDR3 is CASSITTGGTSNQPQHF. The CDR3 nucleotides read TGTGCCAGCAGTATAACTACAGGGGGAACCAGCAATCAGCCCCAGCATTTT.

This chain connects TRBV25-1 to TRBJ1-1; D gene ambiguous. With 2 bases removed from V and 1 base from J, the gap between germline ends came to 14 bases. The CDR3 sequence is 16 residues long. Germline V lookup: CDR1 MGHDK, CDR2 SYGVNS. The CDR3 here is CASSENRRAQNTEAFF. CDR3 DNA sequence: TGTGCCAGCAGTGAAAATCGAAGGGCACAGAACACTGAAGCTTTCTTT.

This clonotype was seen only once. This chain uses TRBV2 with TRBJ2-7; 12 nucleotides agree with TRBD1. Germline V gene lookup returns CDR1 SNHLY and CDR2 FYNNEI. Trimming took 6 bases from V and 9 from J; bases not matched to a gene: 9. The CDR3 runs to 14 residues. The CDR3 DNA sequence: TGTGCCAGCAGGTCCGGGACAGGGGGCGGAGGGCAGTACTTC. This gives the protein CASRSGTGGGGQYF. The variable domain in full, with the rest retrieved from reference TRBV2 and TRBJ2-7, is EPEVTQTPSHQVTQMGQEVILRCVPISNHLYFYWYRQILGQKVEFLVSFYNNEISEKSEIFDDQFSVERPDGSNFTLKIRSTKLEDSAMYFCASRSGTGGGGQYFGPGTRLTVT.

This rearrangement joins TRBV9 to TRBJ1-1; D may be TRBD1 (5 bases). The ends were cut back, 6 bases at V and 4 bases at J, with 16 bases in the middle. Looked up from germline, CDR1 is SGDLS and CDR2 is YYNGEE. The CDR3 covers 14 residues. CDR3 in amino acids: CASNRDGGTTEAFF. CDR3 DNA: TGTGCCAGCAACCGGGACGGGGGGACCACTGAAGCTTTCTTT. The full variable domain, rest sourced from reference TRBV9 and TRBJ1-1, is DSGVTQTPKHLITATGQRVTLRCSPRSGDLSVYWYQQSLDQGLQFLIQYYNGEERAKGNILERFSAQQFPDLHSELNLSSLELGDSALYFCASNRDGGTTEAFFGQGTRLTVV.

Only a few counts were recorded for this clonotype. The gene calls are TRBV15 and TRBJ1-1; 7 positions match TRBD1. This CDR3 has 15 residues. Per the germline V gene, CDR1 is LNHNV and CDR2 is YYDKDF (reference sequence). V lost 6 bases and J lost 1; bases outside the gene matches: 8. CDR3 in amino acids: CATRKNRQGNTEAFF. The DNA for the CDR3 is TGTGCCACCAGAAAGAACCGACAGGGGAACACTGAAGCTTTCTTT.

This clonotype appeared many times. The V gene is TRBV5-4, the J gene TRBJ2-5; 9 nucleotides match TRBD2. The germline V gene has CDR1 SGHNT and CDR2 YYREEE (reference sequence). This CDR3 is built from 15 residues. Trimming took 6 bases from V and 1 from J; bases not matched to a gene: 7. The CDR3 spells CASKGASGAQETQYF. As DNA, the CDR3 is TGTGCCAGCAAAGGGGCTAGCGGGGCCCAAGAGACCCAGTACTTC.

The rearrangement uses TRBV25-1 and TRBJ1-2; no firm D call. Germline V gives CDR1 MGHDK, CDR2 SYGVNS. Trimming removed 8 bases from V and 8 bases from J, with 18 bases in between. The CDR3 has 13 amino acids. The CDR3 is CASREAPVGGYTF. The CDR3 nucleotides read TGTGCCAGCCGAGAGGCTCCGGTGGGAGGCTACACCTTC.

This clonotype was counted between two and nine times. V usage is TRBV12-3 or TRBV12-4 and J usage is TRBJ1-2; D gene ambiguous. The CDR3 contains 13 residues. The V gene lost 0 bases and the J gene lost 5 bases, with 7 bases spanning the gap. The CDR3 loop is CASSLAWSYGYTF. The CDR3 DNA reads as TGTGCCAGCAGTTTAGCTTGGTCATATGGCTACACCTTC.

In regard to this clonotype: This may come from a read error, since a much larger clone is one base off. The chain couples TRBV24-1 to TRBJ2-7; the match to TRBD2 covers 8 bases. This CDR3 spans 16 amino acids. V trimming: 4 bases; J trimming: 1 base; junction bases outside the gene matches: 8. Germline CDR1 reads KGHDR; CDR2 reads SFDVKD. The chain's CDR3 is CATSDPPGTRSYEQYF. As DNA, the CDR3 is TGTGCCACCAGTGACCCCCCCGGGACTAGATCCTACGAGCAGTACTTC.